The present entry profiles one T cell receptor beta chain with its context. Antigen specificity is unknown. A junction end diverges from the germline sequence, so it may reflect a read error. The expanded emulsion RT-PCR method captured paired alpha and beta chains from CD8+ T cells. This entry comes from a study of T cell repertoires in breast cancer. Findings and limits, study-wide: TRBV7 predominance in shared TCRs may reflect tumor recognition or mispriming. Possibly tumor-specific: approximately 19 TCR pairs in seven or more tumors, rare in control blood. TCR overlap with tumor was 6.5% to 9% in involved nodes and 2% in tumor-free nodes.

In germline, CDR1 is MNHEY, CDR2 SMNVEV (reference sequence). The length of the CDR3 is 15 residues. Blocking oligonucleotides added to a second nested PCR suppressed unpaired genes. Using its own MiXCR run on the emulsion pairing reads, TCRdb lists one record per CDR3 protein. The table lists about 40,000 distinct CDR3 sequences, 35% to 50% of them singletons, with 60% to 75% in the top ten. The sequence derives from a pool of human donors with breast cancer or a healthy control (not recorded which). This chain joins TRBV27 and TRBJ2-7; 8 bases are a match to TRBD1. Sequenced sample: CD8+ T cells. The DNA of the CDR3 is TGTGCCAACAGTTCCATTCCGGACAGGGAGCTCGAGCAGTACTTC. Encoded protein: CANSSIPDRELEQYF.